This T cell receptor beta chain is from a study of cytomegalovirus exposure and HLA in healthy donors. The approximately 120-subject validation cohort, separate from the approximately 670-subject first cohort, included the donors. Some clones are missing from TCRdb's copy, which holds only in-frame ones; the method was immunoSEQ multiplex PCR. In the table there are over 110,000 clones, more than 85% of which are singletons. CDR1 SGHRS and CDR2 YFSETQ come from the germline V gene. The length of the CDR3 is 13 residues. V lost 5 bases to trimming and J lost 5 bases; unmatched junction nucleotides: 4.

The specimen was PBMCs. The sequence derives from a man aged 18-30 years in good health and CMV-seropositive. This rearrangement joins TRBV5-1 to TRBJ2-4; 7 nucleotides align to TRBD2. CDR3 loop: CASSQGGENIQYF. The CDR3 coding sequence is TGCGCCAGCAGTCAGGGAGGGGAAAACATTCAGTACTTC.